This TCR beta chain was retrieved from a study of cytomegalovirus exposure and HLA in healthy donors. This clone was detected a few times. The antigen is not known. PCR involved 60 Vbeta and 13 Jbeta primers. Only in-frame clones appear in the TCRdb table, and some are missing; sequencing was by immunoSEQ multiplex PCR. The sample lists roughly 150,000 clones; 60% to 80% were seen once. Deletions cut 1 base from V and 2 bases from J, with 9 bases between. The germline V gene has CDR1 SGHVS and CDR2 FQNEAQ. The CDR3 runs 15 residues. The study's findings and limits: TCR beta V segments were, for the most part, productive about 87% or about 30% of the time in an earlier analysis.

V is TRBV7-8 and J is TRBJ1-3; D not resolved. The TCR originated in a woman aged 40 to 50 in good health and CMV-seronegative. What was sequenced was PBMCs. CDR3 region: CASSLGRVPGNTIYF. DNA for the CDR3: TGTGCCAGCAGCTTAGGCCGGGTACCTGGAAACACCATATATTTT.